These T cell receptor beta chains were read from a single sample in a study of Ad26.COV2.S vaccination and SARS-CoV-2 variants. The data were produced by immunoSEQ multiplex PCR, yet TCRdb's version contains in-frame clones alone and is incomplete. The data contain 350,000 to 400,000 clones, approximately 89% of them singletons. The material sequenced was peripheral blood, taken in a trial of Ad26.COV2.S vaccine versus placebo. The receptors derive from a person between 18 and 65 years old who received the Ad26.COV2.S COVID-19 vaccine or a placebo. Both conserved end residues are part of each CDR3. Each record gives: J gene, clone size, V gene, D gene, CDR3 protein, CDR3 DNA. A D gene is named only where the DNA matches it firmly. Clone size is shown for a subset of rows, as once, few, many or a class of expanded clone.

TRBJ1-5,NA,TRBV6-5,NA,CASRWNSNQPQHF,TGTGCCAGCAGGTGGAATAGCAATCAGCCCCAGCATTTT
TRBJ1-3,NA,TRBV5-4,NA,CASSFPGFTTIYF,TGTGCCAGCAGCTTCCCGGGGTTCACCACCATATATTTT
TRBJ1-1,NA,TRBV6-1,NA,CASSEAGGNTEAFF,TGTGCCAGCAGTGAAGCGGGGGGGAACACTGAAGCTTTCTTT
TRBJ2-2,NA,TRBV5-1,NA,CASRAGTGELFF,TGCGCCAGCAGAGCCGGAACCGGGGAGCTGTTTTTT
TRBJ2-5,NA,TRBV7-2,TRBD2,CASSLGGGAYQETQYF,TGTGCCAGCAGCTTGGGGGGGGGAGCGTACCAAGAGACCCAGTACTTC
TRBJ2-1,NA,TRBV14,TRBD2,CASSAASGIWFEQFF,TGTGCCAGCAGTGCCGCTAGCGGGATATGGTTTGAGCAGTTCTTC
TRBJ1-5,NA,TRBV30,NA,CAWSPKGDNQPQHF,TGTGCCTGGAGCCCTAAGGGGGACAATCAGCCCCAGCATTTT
TRBJ2-1,NA,TRBV4-2,NA,CASSQDGVRYNEQFF,TGTGCCAGCAGCCAAGACGGGGTCCGTTACAATGAGCAGTTCTTC
TRBJ2-2,few,TRBV4-2,TRBD2,CASTQAGGPKTGELFF,TGTGCCAGCACTCAAGCGGGAGGGCCGAAAACCGGGGAGCTGTTTTTT
TRBJ1-2,NA,TRBV20-1,NA,CSATRDYGYTF,TGCAGTGCTACTCGGGACTATGGCTACACCTTC
TRBJ1-1,NA,TRBV25-1,NA,CASSTRAEAFF,TGTGCCAGCAGTACAAGGGCGGAAGCTTTCTTT
TRBJ1-5,NA,TRBV28,NA,CASSLWGADQPQHF,TGTGCCAGCAGTTTGTGGGGGGCTGATCAGCCCCAGCATTTT
TRBJ2-1,once,TRBV28,NA,CASSQLRSSYNEQFF,TGTGCCAGCAGTCAGCTGCGGAGCTCCTACAATGAGCAGTTCTTC
TRBJ1-4,NA,TRBV5-1,NA,CASSFRRGEGTNEKLFF,TGCGCCAGCAGCTTTCGGCGGGGAGAGGGGACTAATGAAAAACTGTTTTTT
TRBJ2-5,NA,TRBV7-9,NA,CASSPHGPQETQYF,TGTGCCAGCAGCCCTCATGGTCCACAAGAGACCCAGTACTTC
TRBJ2-5,NA,TRBV28,TRBD1,CASRDRQGAAETQYF,TGTGCCAGCAGGGACCGACAGGGGGCTGCGGAGACCCAGTACTTC
TRBJ1-1,NA,TRBV6-5,NA,CASSPSRTDHEAFF,TGTGCCAGCAGTCCTAGTAGGACCGATCATGAAGCTTTCTTT
TRBJ2-1,NA,TRBV28,TRBD2,CASSLVSRTSGNNEQFF,TGTGCCAGCAGTTTGGTGAGTCGGACTAGCGGAAACAATGAGCAGTTCTTC
TRBJ1-2,NA,TRBV7-8,NA,CASSLGQSSYGYTF,TGTGCCAGCAGCTTAGGCCAGAGTTCTTATGGCTACACCTTC
TRBJ2-7,NA,TRBV11-2,TRBD2,CASSLAGTSGSEQYF,TGTGCCAGCAGCTTAGCAGGGACTAGCGGTTCCGAGCAGTACTTC
TRBJ2-3,NA,TRBV7-3,TRBD2,CASSLSPGGIDTQYF,TGTGCCAGCAGCTTATCTCCGGGAGGAATAGATACGCAGTATTTT
TRBJ1-2,once,TRBV4-2,NA,CASSQDPGDGNRYGYTF,TGTGCCAGCAGCCAAGATCCAGGGGACGGAAACCGCTATGGCTACACCTTC
TRBJ2-2,NA,TRBV3-1/TRBV3-2,NA,CASSRTRTGELFF,TGTGCCAGCAGCCGAACCCGCACCGGGGAGCTGTTTTTT
TRBJ2-5,NA,TRBV29-1,NA,CSAQGGSGETQYF,TGCAGCGCACAGGGGGGGTCCGGGGAGACCCAGTACTTC
TRBJ2-1,NA,TRBV4-1,NA,CASSQEVGRTYNEQFF,TGCGCCAGCAGCCAAGAAGTTGGCCGGACCTACAATGAGCAGTTCTTC
TRBJ2-1,NA,TRBV7-3,NA,CASSSTGLQEGEQFF,TGTGCCAGCAGCTCCACGGGACTTCAAGAAGGCGAGCAGTTCTTC
TRBJ1-1,NA,TRBV2,NA,CASSAGSGRGAEAFF,TGTGCCAGCAGTGCGGGGAGTGGACGGGGGGCTGAAGCTTTCTTT
TRBJ2-7,NA,TRBV10-2,TRBD2,CASLAGGSHEQYF,TGCGCCAGCCTAGCGGGAGGGTCTCACGAGCAGTACTTC
TRBJ1-4,NA,TRBV7-8,TRBD1,CASSRTGSELFF,TGTGCCAGCAGCCGGACAGGGTCAGAACTGTTTTTT
TRBJ2-2,NA,TRBV24-1,TRBD2,CATSQKAGAGELFF,TGTGCCACCAGTCAAAAGGCGGGGGCCGGGGAGCTGTTTTTT
TRBJ1-1,NA,TRBV19,TRBD1,CASIPRTGVNTEAFF,TGTGCCAGTATCCCCAGGACAGGGGTGAACACTGAAGCTTTCTTT
TRBJ2-7,NA,TRBV6-2/TRBV6-3,NA,CASSYIQGGEQYF,TGTGCCAGCAGTTACATCCAGGGGGGAGAGCAGTACTTC
TRBJ2-1,NA,TRBV20-1,NA,CSAGVEQFF,TGCAGTGCTGGGGTGGAGCAGTTCTTC
TRBJ2-7,NA,TRBV11-2,NA,CASSLDPGIPGEQYF,TGTGCCAGCAGCTTAGACCCCGGGATACCTGGCGAGCAGTACTTC
TRBJ2-7,NA,TRBV9,NA,CASSAGPLNSEQYF,TGTGCCAGCAGCGCGGGCCCCTTGAATAGCGAGCAGTACTTC
TRBJ1-1,NA,TRBV18,TRBD1,CASSPRPLQGARGTEAFF,TGTGCCAGCTCACCAAGACCGCTACAGGGGGCGCGAGGGACTGAAGCTTTCTTT
TRBJ1-1,NA,TRBV7-9,TRBD1,CASSPLRGQGIEAFF,TGTGCCAGCAGCCCACTTCGCGGACAGGGGATTGAAGCTTTCTTT
TRBJ1-6,NA,TRBV2,NA,CASSYQGQSSYNSPLHF,TGTGCCAGTAGCTACCAGGGCCAGAGCTCCTATAATTCACCCCTCCACTTT
TRBJ2-7,NA,TRBV9,NA,CASSLGPLGEQYF,TGTGCCAGCAGCCTGGGACCCCTGGGGGAGCAGTACTTC
TRBJ2-3,NA,TRBV5-1,TRBD1,CASSLFQDRGHDTQYF,TGCGCCAGCAGCTTATTTCAAGACAGGGGGCATGATACGCAGTATTTT
TRBJ1-2,NA,TRBV10-2,NA,CASSSKGRIYGYTF,TGCGCCAGCAGCTCAAAGGGACGGATCTATGGCTACACCTTC
TRBJ2-5,once,TRBV5-1,NA,CASSLVVGSGSETQYF,TGCGCCAGCAGCTTGGTGGTCGGGTCCGGGTCGGAGACCCAGTACTTC
TRBJ1-1,NA,TRBV7-9,NA,CASSLEGGEAFF,TGTGCCAGCAGCTTAGAGGGAGGGGAAGCTTTCTTT
TRBJ1-2,NA,TRBV15,NA,CATSRGSGEGYTF,TGTGCCACCAGCAGAGGCTCAGGGGAGGGCTACACCTTC
TRBJ2-1,NA,TRBV5-1,TRBD2,CASSISGTSANEQFF,TGCGCCAGCAGCATTTCCGGGACTAGTGCCAATGAGCAGTTCTTC
TRBJ1-2,NA,TRBV28,NA,CASSHSTGYGYTF,TGTGCCAGCAGTCATTCCACAGGCTATGGCTACACCTTC
TRBJ2-1,NA,TRBV5-1,TRBD1,CASRTGDIQENEQFF,TGCGCCAGCAGGACAGGGGATATACAGGAGAATGAGCAGTTCTTC
TRBJ1-6,few,TRBV3-1/TRBV3-2,NA,CASSQGWVSNSPLHF,TGTGCCAGCAGCCAAGGCTGGGTCTCGAATTCACCCCTCCACTTT
TRBJ2-1,NA,TRBV7-4,NA,CASSFLAGPFFLNEQFF,TGTGCCAGCAGCTTCCTGGCGGGACCGTTTTTTCTAAATGAGCAGTTCTTC
TRBJ2-7,NA,TRBV5-1,NA,CASSIGRGVYEQYF,TGCGCCAGCAGCATTGGGAGAGGGGTCTACGAGCAGTACTTC
TRBJ2-7,NA,TRBV11-3,NA,CASSQDMRALLYEQYF,TGTGCCAGCAGCCAAGATATGAGGGCGTTACTCTACGAGCAGTACTTC
TRBJ2-1,once,TRBV9,NA,CASSVAEGGSYNEQFF,TGTGCCAGCAGCGTAGCGGAGGGTGGCTCCTACAATGAGCAGTTCTTC
TRBJ2-1,NA,TRBV12-3/TRBV12-4,TRBD2,CASSPFGLGRGVF,TGTGCCAGCAGTCCCTTCGGACTAGGCCGGGGAGTCTTC
TRBJ2-7,NA,TRBV28,TRBD2,CASSQAGVPYEQYF,TGTGCCAGCAGTCAAGCGGGAGTTCCCTACGAGCAGTACTTC
TRBJ2-3,NA,TRBV12-5,NA,CASGTSGGITDTQYF,TGTGCTAGTGGGACCTCAGGGGGGATCACAGATACGCAGTATTTT
TRBJ2-7,NA,TRBV7-2,NA,CASSLTGPYEQYF,TGTGCCAGCAGCTTAACGGGACCCTACGAGCAGTACTTC
TRBJ2-1,NA,TRBV29-1,TRBD2,CSVENPSGGHNEQFF,TGCAGCGTTGAAAATCCTAGCGGGGGGCACAATGAGCAGTTCTTC
TRBJ2-2,few,TRBV15,NA,CATSSSDEETGELFF,TGTGCCACCAGCAGTAGTGACGAGGAGACCGGGGAGCTGTTTTTT